Given below is one T cell receptor (beta chain) in context. CDR3 length: 15 residues. The germline gives CDR1 SGDLS, CDR2 YYNGEE. The germline V and J ends were trimmed by 7 bases and 3 bases, with 16 bases remaining between them. Assay used: immunoSEQ multiplex PCR; TCRdb lists only in-frame clones, some missing. The sample gives about 88,000 clones, around nine tenths of which show up once; roughly 1.6% is in the top ten. These data belong to a study of OX40 agonist ivuxolimab in advanced cancers. This TCR was recovered from an adult with an advanced solid tumor such as melanoma, head and neck, liver or kidney cancer. This chain uses TRBV9 with TRBJ2-2; tentative D call: TRBD1 (5 bases). The sequences come from CD4+ or CD8+ T cells sorted from blood, collected in a trial of the OX40 agonist ivuxolimab. CDR3 protein: CASSQKGPHTGELFF. In nucleotides, the CDR3 is TGTGCCAGCTCTCAGAAGGGGCCCCACACCGGGGAGCTGTTTTTT.